This T cell receptor beta chain originates from a study of regulatory T cells in long-lasting Graves disease. Time point in this sample: newly diagnosed GD, antithyroid drugs for less than 3 months. PBMCs provided the RNA from which the TCR library was made. A remark on this clonotype: The target antigen is unknown.

General observations from the study: Persistent disease favored TRBV28, TRBJ1-2 and TRBJ2-5.

The V gene's germline CDR1 is SGHRS and CDR2 YFSETQ. CDR3 length: 14 amino acids. With 0 bases removed from V and 4 bases from J, the gap between germline ends came to 8 bases. Combining iRepertoire HTBI primers with Arm-PCR of CDR3 regions, the authors built TCR beta libraries. MiXCR was run by TCRdb on the multiplex PCR reads, yielding one entry per CDR3 protein. This table has over 350,000 distinct CDR3 sequences, about 15% appearing once. This sample was shared with a second study, whose subject was T cells in Graves' hyperthyroidism and ophthalmopathy. That work states: Uncontrolled infections, other autoimmune diseases, pregnancy or lactation led to exclusion of patients.

The chain uses TRBV5-1 and TRBJ1-5; D remains ambiguous. This receptor was obtained from a middle-aged woman with Graves disease. The specimen comprised peripheral blood mononuclear cells (PBMCs), sampled at new diagnosis, from a patient treated with antithyroid drugs. DNA for the CDR3: TGCGCCAGCAGCTTGGAAGCGGGAAATCAGCCCCAGCATTTT. Translated: CASSLEAGNQPQHF. The variable domain in full, with the rest retrieved from reference TRBV5-1 and TRBJ1-5, is KAGVTQTPRYLIKTRGQQVTLSCSPISGHRSVSWYQQTPGQGLQFLFEYFSETQRNKGNFPGRFSGRQFSNSRSEMNVSTLELGDSALYLCASSLEAGNQPQHFGDGTRLSIL.